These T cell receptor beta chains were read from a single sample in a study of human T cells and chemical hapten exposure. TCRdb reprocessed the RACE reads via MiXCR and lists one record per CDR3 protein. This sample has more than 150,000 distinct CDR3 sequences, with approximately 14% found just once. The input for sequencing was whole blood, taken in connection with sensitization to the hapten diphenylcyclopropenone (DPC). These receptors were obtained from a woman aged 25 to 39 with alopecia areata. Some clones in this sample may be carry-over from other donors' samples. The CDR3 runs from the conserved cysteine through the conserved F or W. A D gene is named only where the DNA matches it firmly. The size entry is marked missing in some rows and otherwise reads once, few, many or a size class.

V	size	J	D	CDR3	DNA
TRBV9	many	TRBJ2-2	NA	CASSVEAGTGELFF	TGTGCCAGCAGCGTAGAGGCGGGCACCGGGGAGCTGTTTTTT
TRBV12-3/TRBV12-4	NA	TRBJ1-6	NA	CASSWGRADSPLHF	TGTGCCAGCAGCTGGGGGAGGGCCGATTCACCCCTCCACTTT
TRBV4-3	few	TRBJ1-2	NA	CASSQEPGGWTSYGYTF	TGCGCCAGCAGCCAAGAGCCTGGGGGTTGGACATCCTATGGCTACACCTTC
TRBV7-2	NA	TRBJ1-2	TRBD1	CASSPTPGQTLRYGYTF	TGTGCCAGCAGCCCAACGCCGGGACAGACACTTCGTTATGGCTACACCTTC
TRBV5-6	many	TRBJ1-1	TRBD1	CASSLGQGETEAFF	TGTGCCAGCAGCTTGGGACAGGGGGAAACTGAAGCTTTCTTT
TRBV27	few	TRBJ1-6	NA	CASSLSMAARSYSPLHF	TGTGCCAGCAGTTTATCAATGGCCGCCAGGTCCTATTCACCCCTCCACTTT
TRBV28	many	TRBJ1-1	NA	CASSDSFTEAFF	TGTGCCAGCAGTGACAGTTTCACTGAAGCTTTCTTT
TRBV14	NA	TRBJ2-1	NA	CASSQFKSLDNEQFF	TGTGCCAGCAGCCAATTCAAGTCTCTAGACAATGAGCAGTTCTTC
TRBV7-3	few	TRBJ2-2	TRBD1	CASSPGGQTGELFF	TGTGCCAGCAGTCCAGGGGGACAAACCGGGGAGCTGTTTTTT
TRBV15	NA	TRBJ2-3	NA	CATSREARVTDTQYF	TGTGCCACCAGCAGAGAGGCCAGGGTCACAGATACGCAGTATTTT
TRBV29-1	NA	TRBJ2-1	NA	CSAISPDNEQFF	TGCAGCGCAATTTCCCCTGACAATGAGCAGTTCTTC
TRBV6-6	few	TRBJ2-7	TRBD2	CASRVLAGGYEQYF	TGTGCCAGCAGAGTTCTAGCGGGAGGCTACGAGCAGTACTTC
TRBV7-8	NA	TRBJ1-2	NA	CASSFNPHVLNGYTF	TGTGCCAGCAGCTTCAACCCCCATGTCCTGAATGGCTACACCTTC
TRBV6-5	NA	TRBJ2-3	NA	CASSYGWNTDTQYF	TGTGCCAGCAGTTATGGCTGGAACACAGATACGCAGTATTTT
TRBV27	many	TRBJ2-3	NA	CASSSLGIGTDTQYF	TGTGCCAGCAGTTCCCTAGGAATCGGGACAGATACGCAGTATTTT
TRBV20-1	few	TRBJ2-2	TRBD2	CSARDAREAGELFF	TGCAGTGCTAGAGACGCGCGGGAGGCCGGGGAGCTGTTTTTT